This T cell receptor (beta chain) stems from a study of shared clonotypes between healthy human individuals. Background on the study: CD4 naive and CD4 memory each took three plates per donor, while CD8 naive took two and CD8 memory one. Overall study results and limits: Apart from blood, nothing was sampled; tissue repertoires likely differ. An expected dependence of interdonor clonotype sharing on sequencing depth was noted.

Turning to this clone: The antigen remains undetermined.

TCRdb's copy holds only in-frame clones and misses some; the assay was immunoSEQ multiplex PCR. The table has roughly 1,600,000 clones, approximately 98.5% seen once. Caucasian adults residing in Nashville, Tennessee made up all the donors. The ends were cut back, 0 bases at V and 3 bases at J, with 14 bases in the middle. The CDR3 has 15 amino acids. Germline V CDR1 and CDR2: GTSNPN, SVGIG (reference sequence). The sequenced material came from naive CD4+ T cells sorted from blood. Subset here: CD45RA+ positively selected. This receptor was obtained from a man aged 25 to 40 in good health. The rearrangement links TRBV30 to TRBJ1-2; possible D gene TRBD1, 6 bases. The CDR3 reads CAWSVQGRPYYGYTF. The DNA for the CDR3 is TGTGCCTGGAGTGTACAGGGCCGCCCGTACTATGGCTACACCTTC.